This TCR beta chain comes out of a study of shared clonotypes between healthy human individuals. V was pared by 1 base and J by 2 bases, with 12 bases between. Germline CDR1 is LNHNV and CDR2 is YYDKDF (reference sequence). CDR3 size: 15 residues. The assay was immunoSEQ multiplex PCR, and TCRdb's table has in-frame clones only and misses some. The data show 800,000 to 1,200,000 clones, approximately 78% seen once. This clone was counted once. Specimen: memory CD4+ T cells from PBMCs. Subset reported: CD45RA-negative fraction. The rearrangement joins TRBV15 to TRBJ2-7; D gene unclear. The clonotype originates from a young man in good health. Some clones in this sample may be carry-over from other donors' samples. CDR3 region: CATSRVDSQTYEQYF. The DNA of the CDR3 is TGTGCCACCAGCAGAGTTGATAGTCAAACCTACGAGCAGTACTTC.